The rows below give T cell receptor beta chains drawn from one sample of a study of T cell responses to AZD1222 COVID-19 vaccine. This table comes from immunoSEQ multiplex PCR, and its TCRdb copy is limited to in-frame clones, with some not included. This sample has approximately 140,000 clones, with 89% found just once. The sample consisted of peripheral blood, taken on day 0 of AZD1222 vaccination. These receptors came from an adult in good health. The CDR3 runs from the conserved cysteine through the conserved F or W. A D gene is named only where the DNA matches it firmly. Only some rows state a clone size, as once, few, many or a class for expanded clones.

clone_size j_call d_call v_call cdr3_nt cdr3_aa
NA TRBJ2-7 NA TRBV6-5 TGTGCCAGCAGTAGACAGGTTTCGGGGGTTCTTCCGCAGTACTTC CASSRQVSGVLPQYF
NA TRBJ1-4 NA TRBV6-5 TGTGCCAGCAGAAATCTTGGACAGAGAAATGAAAAACTGTTTTTT CASRNLGQRNEKLFF
NA TRBJ2-2 NA TRBV7-3 TGTGCCAGCAGCTCGCGTACGGGGGAGCTGTTTTTT CASSSRTGELFF
NA TRBJ2-5 NA TRBV15 TGTGCCACCAGCAGGGCGAGTGCGGAGACCCAGTACTTC CATSRASAETQYF
NA TRBJ2-1 TRBD1 TRBV28 TGTGCCAGCAGTTTATCCCTCTTTAACCCCGGGACAGAGCGCGGAAACAATGAGCAGTTCTTC CASSLSLFNPGTERGNNEQFF
NA TRBJ1-4 TRBD1 TRBV18 TGTGCCAGCTCACCGGCACCGGGAAGGGGACAGACTAATGAAAAACTGTTTTTT CASSPAPGRGQTNEKLFF
NA TRBJ1-1 NA TRBV7-8 TGTGCCAGCAGCCCCGGGACCGGGTCGGTCTTGAGGTCTGAAGCTTTCTTT CASSPGTGSVLRSEAFF
once TRBJ1-4 TRBD1 TRBV19 TGTGCCAGTAGTCCACCGGGACAGGGCGGTGAAAAACTGTTTTTT CASSPPGQGGEKLFF
NA TRBJ2-7 TRBD2 TRBV27 TGTGCCAGCAGTCTAGGGACTAGCAGATACTACGAGCAGTACTTC CASSLGTSRYYEQYF
NA TRBJ2-5 NA TRBV18 TGTGCCAGCTCACCACCGGGCAGGGCTGGCTCGGGGACCCAGTACTTC CASSPPGRAGSGTQYF
NA TRBJ2-3 TRBD1 TRBV27 TGTGCCAGCAGTTTAAAGGACAGGGTGACAGATACGCAGTATTTT CASSLKDRVTDTQYF
NA TRBJ1-5 NA TRBV5-5 TGTGCCAGCAGCTATGGACCCCTCGGGGCGAGGCAGCCCCAGCATTTT CASSYGPLGARQPQHF
NA TRBJ2-1 TRBD2 TRBV7-9 TGTGCCAGCAGCCCTCGACGAGGGGCGCCCGGGAGGGTGTATGATGAGCAGTTCTTC CASSPRRGAPGRVYDEQFF
NA TRBJ1-3 NA TRBV28 TGTGCCAGCACCGCCTCTGGAAACACCATATATTTT CASTASGNTIYF
NA TRBJ2-7 NA TRBV7-2 TGTGCCAGCAGCGCTGGGAGGCCCTACGAGCAGTACTTC CASSAGRPYEQYF
NA TRBJ1-1 TRBD1 TRBV5-1 TGCGCCAGCAGCTTGACGGGGCCGACAGGGGGCGCATCTGAAGCTTTCTTT CASSLTGPTGGASEAFF
NA TRBJ2-7 TRBD2 TRBV7-2 TGTGCCAGCAGCCTGGGGACTAGCGCCGCCTACGAGCAGTACTTC CASSLGTSAAYEQYF
NA TRBJ2-7 NA TRBV7-2 TGTGCCAGCAGCTTAGACGGGCGGCTCTACGAGCAGTACTTC CASSLDGRLYEQYF
NA TRBJ1-5 TRBD1 TRBV6-5 TGTGCCAGCAGGGGGGGAGGGACAGCCTATCAGCCCCAGCATTTT CASRGGGTAYQPQHF
NA TRBJ1-2 NA TRBV10-3 TGTGCCATCAGTGAGTCCCCCTCGGGCAGAGTTAACTATGGCTACACCTTC CAISESPSGRVNYGYTF
NA TRBJ2-5 TRBD1 TRBV3-1/TRBV3-2 TGTGCCAGCAGCCTGGGACAGCAGAAAGAGACCCAGTACTTC CASSLGQQKETQYF
NA TRBJ2-7 NA TRBV3-1/TRBV3-2 TGTGCCAGTCAACGGCGGGGGCACTCCTACGAGCAGTACTTC CASQRRGHSYEQYF
few TRBJ1-3 NA TRBV28 TGTGCCAGCAGTTTGGGCAGGTCGTCTGGAAACACCATATATTTT CASSLGRSSGNTIYF
NA TRBJ1-1 NA TRBV2 TGTGCCAGCAGTAAGAGAGGACAGAGTCAATTGAACACTGAAGCTTTCTTT CASSKRGQSQLNTEAFF
NA TRBJ2-3 TRBD2 TRBV7-3 TGTGCCAGCAGCCCTCTAGCGGGGGGTGACGATACGCAGTATTTT CASSPLAGGDDTQYF
once TRBJ1-2 NA TRBV18 TGTGCCAGCTCACCTCTTCCGGACTTCCCCGGCAACTATGGCTACACCTTC CASSPLPDFPGNYGYTF
NA TRBJ1-3 NA TRBV6-5 TGTGCCAGCAAGGGCCAGGGTCGGAACACCATATATTTT CASKGQGRNTIYF
NA TRBJ1-6 NA TRBV4-2 TGTGCCAGCAGCCAAGATCCCACAGATTCTTCACCCCTCCACTTT CASSQDPTDSSPLHF
NA TRBJ2-2 NA TRBV18 TGTGCCAGCTCACCACCTTTCACCGGGGAGCTGTTTTTT CASSPPFTGELFF
NA TRBJ2-1 TRBD2 TRBV11-1 TGTGCCAGCAGCCTCCAACTAGCGGGCTCCTACAATGAGCAGTTCTTC CASSLQLAGSYNEQFF
NA TRBJ1-1 NA TRBV5-1 TGCGCCAGCAGCCCTGACGGGAACACTGAAGCTTTCTTT CASSPDGNTEAFF
once TRBJ2-2 NA TRBV11-1 TGTGCCAGCAGCTTAGACCTATACACCGGGGAGCTGTTTTTT CASSLDLYTGELFF
NA TRBJ2-1 NA TRBV15 TGTGCCACCAGCACGGACCCTTACAATGAGCAGTTCTTC CATSTDPYNEQFF
NA TRBJ1-2 TRBD1 TRBV7-2 TGTGCCAGCAGCTTAGGGACAGGGGGTGGCTATGGCTACACCTTC CASSLGTGGGYGYTF
NA TRBJ2-2 NA TRBV18 TGTGCCAGCTCACACTTCCAAGCAATCACCGGGGAGCTGTTTTTT CASSHFQAITGELFF
NA TRBJ2-7 NA TRBV25-1 TGTGCCAGCAGTGGAACAGGGAGAAACGAGCAGTACTTC CASSGTGRNEQYF
NA TRBJ1-5 NA TRBV11-1 TGTGCCAGCAGCTTAGCGACAGTCAATCAGCCCCAGCATTTT CASSLATVNQPQHF
NA TRBJ1-1 NA TRBV7-9 TGTGCCAGCAGCTTAGAAGGAGGCAGTGAAGCTTTCTTT CASSLEGGSEAFF
NA TRBJ1-5 TRBD1 TRBV6-2/TRBV6-3 TGTGCCAGCAGCAGCGGGACAGCCCAGCGGACGGCCCAGCATTTT CASSSGTAQRTAQHF
few TRBJ2-5 TRBD2 TRBV7-9 TGTGCCAGCAGCCAGACTAGCGGGGGGTACCAAGAGACCCAGTACTTC CASSQTSGGYQETQYF
NA TRBJ2-4 TRBD2 TRBV28 TGTGCCAGCCGAGAGGGAGGGTCGGAGAACATTCAGTACTTC CASREGGSENIQYF
NA TRBJ1-2 TRBD1 TRBV5-1 TGCGCCAGCAGCTTGGGGGGACAGGGCTCTTCAAACTATGGCTACACCTTC CASSLGGQGSSNYGYTF
NA TRBJ1-5 NA TRBV5-8 TGTGCCAGCAGCTCGGGGTGGTTCGGTCAGCCCCAGCATTTT CASSSGWFGQPQHF
NA TRBJ2-1 TRBD2 TRBV5-8 TGTGCCAGCAGCTTGGGGACTAGCGAAGGCAATGAGCAGTTCTTC CASSLGTSEGNEQFF
NA TRBJ1-5 NA TRBV6-5 TGTGCCAGCAGTTACTCGGGAGGAGGCCAGCCCCAGCATTTT CASSYSGGGQPQHF